The present T cell receptor beta chain was sequenced within a study of T-cell reconstitution after alpha-beta-depleted transplantation in children. In its sample, this clonotype was seen a few times. Researchers prepared the TCRbeta library using unique molecular identifiers, the study reports. TCRdb reanalysed the PCR reads using MiXCR and keeps one entry per CDR3 protein. The data show almost 500,000 distinct CDR3 sequences, with around 12% seen just once and around 5.8% held by the top ten. CDR1 and CDR2 (germline): MNHNS, SASEGT. The CDR3 is 14 residues long. V lost 7 bases, J lost 1 base, and 11 bases lay in between.

The input for sequencing was PBMCs from the stem cell graft donor, taken from the stem cell graft. The V call is TRBV6-1, the J call TRBJ1-5; D may be TRBD1 (6 bases). The receptor was isolated from a human donor who donated a stem cell graft to a child with combined immunodeficiency. CDR3 in DNA: TGTGCCAGCAAGGTGACAGGCAGCAATCAGCCCCAGCATTTT. This codes for CASKVTGSNQPQHF.